A selection of T cell receptor beta chains follows, all from one sample in a study of T cell responses to AZD1222 COVID-19 vaccine. The assay was immunoSEQ multiplex PCR, and TCRdb's table has in-frame clones only and misses some. The sample comprises 80,000 or so clones, 80% to 95% of which are singletons, and 4.5% rests with the top ten. The starting material was peripheral blood, obtained on day 0 of MenACWY control vaccination. The receptors were gathered from an adult in good health. The CDR3 runs from the conserved cysteine through the conserved F or W. Fields, in order: CDR3 length, J gene, clone size, V gene, D gene, CDR3 DNA, CDR3 protein. A D gene is named only where the DNA matches it firmly. Clone size is shown for a subset of rows, as once, few, many or a class of expanded clone.

14 TRBJ2-1 . TRBV12-2 . TGTGCAAGTCGCCCTGGGACTAGCCACAATGAGCAGTTCTTC CASRPGTSHNEQFF
14 TRBJ2-2 . TRBV5-1 TRBD2 TGCGCCAGCAGCGGTAGCGGGACGACCGGGGAGCTGTTTTTT CASSGSGTTGELFF
14 TRBJ1-5 . TRBV28 TRBD1 TGTGCCAGCAGTTCTCCGGGGACAGGCCAGCCCCAGCATTTT CASSSPGTGQPQHF
14 TRBJ2-2 . TRBV4-1 . TGCGCCAGCAGCCATCCCGTGGGGTCCGGGGAGCTGTTTTTT CASSHPVGSGELFF
12 TRBJ1-2 . TRBV4-2 TRBD1 TGTGCCAGCAGCCAAGGCACAGGGGCCCTCTCCTTC CASSQGTGALSF
13 TRBJ1-1 once TRBV5-5 . TGTGCCAGCAGCTTGGAAGGCGCCGCTGAAGCTTTCTTT CASSLEGAAEAFF
18 TRBJ2-2 . TRBV30 TRBD2 TGTGCCTGGAGAGGGTTGCTGGGACTAGCGGATTACACCGGGGAGCTGTTTTTT CAWRGLLGLADYTGELFF
14 TRBJ2-3 . TRBV7-9 TRBD2 TGTGCCAGCTGGAATAGCGGGAGTGGGGATACGCAGTATTTT CASWNSGSGDTQYF
16 TRBJ1-4 . TRBV18 . TGTGCCAGCTCAGGGGACCGAACGGCAACTAATGAAAAACTGTTTTTT CASSGDRTATNEKLFF
11 TRBJ2-7 . TRBV15 . TGTGCCACCAGCAGAGAGGCAAAGCAGTACTTC CATSREAKQYF
12 TRBJ1-2 . TRBV12-3/TRBV12-4 . TGTGCCAGCAGCCCCACCGACTGCGGCTACACCTTC CASSPTDCGYTF
13 TRBJ1-1 . TRBV6-5 . TGTGCCAGCACATCCGGAGAGAACACTGAAGCTTTCTTT CASTSGENTEAFF
16 TRBJ2-1 . TRBV2 TRBD1 TGTGCCAGCAGTACCGACAGGGGCGGGATGGGCAATGAGCAGTTCTTC CASSTDRGGMGNEQFF
14 TRBJ2-1 . TRBV19 TRBD2 TGTGCCAGTACGTCCTCGGCGGGGGGGAACGAGCAGTTCTTC CASTSSAGGNEQFF
16 TRBJ2-3 . TRBV6-2/TRBV6-3 TRBD2 TGTGCCAGCAGCCGGGACTACGCCCGGAGAGAGGATACGCAGTATTTT CASSRDYARREDTQYF
13 TRBJ1-1 . TRBV6-6 . TGTGCCAGCAGTTCTGAGGGTCCAACTGAAGCTTTCTTT CASSSEGPTEAFF
12 TRBJ2-7 . TRBV7-9 . TGTGCCAGCAGCTTGGGGAGCGGCGAGCAGTACTTC CASSLGSGEQYF
17 TRBJ2-7 . TRBV5-6 . TGTGCCAGCAGCCCCTTTAGCAGACTATTAATCTCCTACGAGCAGTACTTC CASSPFSRLLISYEQYF
15 TRBJ1-5 . TRBV19 TRBD1 TGTGCCAGTAGGGCACGGGACAGGGGTTCCCAGCCCCAGCATTTT CASRARDRGSQPQHF
15 TRBJ2-1 . TRBV19 . TGTGCCAGTAGGCTCGATCGGAGCTCCTACAATGAGCAGTTCTTC CASRLDRSSYNEQFF
14 TRBJ2-5 . TRBV24-1 . TGTGCCACCAGTGAGACAGGGAGGCGAGAGACCCAGTACTTC CATSETGRRETQYF
17 TRBJ2-3 once TRBV4-3 TRBD1 TGCGCCAGCAGCCAAGGCTTCCAGGGGGCTGTTTCAGATACGCAGTATTTT CASSQGFQGAVSDTQYF
15 TRBJ2-7 . TRBV7-2 . TGTGCCAGCAGCTTAGGGGGCGGCACCTCCTACGAGCAGTACTTC CASSLGGGTSYEQYF
15 TRBJ1-1 . TRBV2 . TGTGCCAGCAGTGAAAACCGGCACCCAACCCCCGGAGCTTTCTTT CASSENRHPTPGAFF
10 TRBJ1-2 . TRBV6-6 . TGTGCCAGCTCCGACATTGGCTACACCTTC CASSDIGYTF
14 TRBJ2-7 once TRBV19 TRBD1 TGTGCCAGTAGTTCGGGACAGGTAACCTACGAGCAGTACTTC CASSSGQVTYEQYF
11 TRBJ1-6 . TRBV28 . TGTGCCAGCAGTGCGGATTCACCCCTCCACTTT CASSADSPLHF
14 TRBJ1-6 . TRBV27 . TGTGCCAGCAGTTTGGGAGGGTGGAATTCACCCCTCCACTTT CASSLGGWNSPLHF
15 TRBJ2-1 . TRBV27 . TGTGCCAGCAGTGACATCTCCGGCTCCTACAATGAGCAGTTCTTC CASSDISGSYNEQFF
16 TRBJ1-5 . TRBV6-4 . TGTGCCAGCAGTGACGGGCCCACCGGGTGCAATCAGCCCCAGCATTTT CASSDGPTGCNQPQHF
13 TRBJ1-1 . TRBV5-1 . TGCGCCAGCAGCGTTAATGTGAACACTGAAGCTTTCTTT CASSVNVNTEAFF
15 TRBJ2-3 . TRBV19 TRBD1 TGTGCCAGTAACCCGGGACAGGTCCTTACAGGCACGCAGTATTTT CASNPGQVLTGTQYF
15 TRBJ2-7 . TRBV3-1/TRBV3-2 TRBD1 TGTGCCAGCAGCCAAGCCGGGACAGGGGTCCACGAGCAGTACTTC CASSQAGTGVHEQYF
16 TRBJ2-3 . TRBV4-1 . TGCGCCAGCAGCCTCCTGCGGAGCGGGAGCACAGATACGCAGTATTTT CASSLLRSGSTDTQYF
13 TRBJ2-3 . TRBV11-2 TRBD2 TGTGCCAGCAGCCTCGGGGGGGCAGATACGCAGTATTTT CASSLGGADTQYF
16 TRBJ2-2 . TRBV5-3 TRBD1 TGTGCCAGAAGCCCTCGGCCGGACAGGGGGACCGGGGAGCTGTTTTTT CARSPRPDRGTGELFF
14 TRBJ1-5 . TRBV7-8 . TGTGCCAGCAGCCGGGGGGCCCTAAATCAGCCCCAGCATTTT CASSRGALNQPQHF
14 TRBJ2-1 . TRBV9 . TGTGCCAGCAGCGTTTCTATGCCCTACAATGAGCAGTTCTTC CASSVSMPYNEQFF
20 TRBJ2-2 . TRBV29-1 TRBD2 TGCAGCGTTGAAGAGTCCCCTACCCTAGCGGGAGCCCCAGGCACCGGGGAGCTGTTTTTT CSVEESPTLAGAPGTGELFF
15 TRBJ2-1 . TRBV14 TRBD2 TGTGCCAGCAGCCTGTGGCTAGCGGACCGCAATGAGCAGTTCTTC CASSLWLADRNEQFF
13 TRBJ1-2 . TRBV19 . TGTGCCAGTAGTATCGGGGGAGGCTATGGCTACACCTTC CASSIGGGYGYTF
15 TRBJ2-1 . TRBV9 . TGTGCCAGCAGCGCCGGTAGCGCCATTCCGTATGAGCAGTTCTTC CASSAGSAIPYEQFF
14 TRBJ2-7 . TRBV5-4 . TGTGCCAGCAGCCCCAGGGGTAGCTCCTACGAGCAGTACTTC CASSPRGSSYEQYF
14 TRBJ1-4 . TRBV7-9 . TGTGCCAGCAGCCGAGACGGAACTAATGAAAAACTGTTTTTT CASSRDGTNEKLFF
13 TRBJ2-7 . TRBV14 . TGTGCCAGCAGCCCTGGGGCTGGTTTCGAGCAGTACTTC CASSPGAGFEQYF
12 TRBJ2-7 . TRBV30 . TGTGCCTGGAGGGGGGGCAGTTACGAGCAGTACTTC CAWRGGSYEQYF
15 TRBJ2-2 . TRBV6-6 TRBD2 TGTGCCAGCAGTTACCATCTTAGCGGGGCCGGGGAGCTGTTTTTT CASSYHLSGAGELFF
12 TRBJ2-7 . TRBV6-5 TRBD2 TGCTCCGCGGGCGGGAGGGCAGGGGAGCAGTACTTC CSAGGRAGEQYF
18 TRBJ2-7 . TRBV23-1 TRBD1 TGCGCCAGCAGTCGAAGGGGACAGGGGACCTCCAACTTCTACGAGCAGTACTTC CASSRRGQGTSNFYEQYF
12 TRBJ2-7 . TRBV7-8 . TGTGCCAGCAGCCTGGGCTTGGTCGAGCAGTACTTC CASSLGLVEQYF
15 TRBJ2-2 . TRBV10-3 . TGTGCCATCAGGTCGGGGGCTTCTTCCACCGGGGAGCTGTTTTTT CAIRSGASSTGELFF
14 TRBJ2-3 . TRBV30 . TGTGCCTGGAGTATCGCCGGGGGCACAGATACGCAGTATTTT CAWSIAGGTDTQYF
16 TRBJ1-5 . TRBV18 . TGTGCCAGCTCACGGGATATCGCCGCGGCGGGTCAGCCCCAGCATTTT CASSRDIAAAGQPQHF
16 TRBJ2-2 . TRBV18 TRBD2 TGTGCCAGCTCAGCGCCGTCACTAGCGGGAGCATGGGAGCTGTTTTTT CASSAPSLAGAWELFF
14 TRBJ1-5 . TRBV30 . TGTGCCTGGAGCATCAAGGGGTTCGGTCAGCCCCAGCATTTT CAWSIKGFGQPQHF
15 TRBJ1-5 . TRBV6-6 TRBD1 TGTGCCAGCAAAGACAGACAGGGGACGACTCAGCCCCAGCATTTT CASKDRQGTTQPQHF
16 TRBJ2-4 . TRBV6-2/TRBV6-3 . TGTGCCAGCAGTTATGGGAGGGGGTGGGCCAAAAACATTCAGTACTTC CASSYGRGWAKNIQYF